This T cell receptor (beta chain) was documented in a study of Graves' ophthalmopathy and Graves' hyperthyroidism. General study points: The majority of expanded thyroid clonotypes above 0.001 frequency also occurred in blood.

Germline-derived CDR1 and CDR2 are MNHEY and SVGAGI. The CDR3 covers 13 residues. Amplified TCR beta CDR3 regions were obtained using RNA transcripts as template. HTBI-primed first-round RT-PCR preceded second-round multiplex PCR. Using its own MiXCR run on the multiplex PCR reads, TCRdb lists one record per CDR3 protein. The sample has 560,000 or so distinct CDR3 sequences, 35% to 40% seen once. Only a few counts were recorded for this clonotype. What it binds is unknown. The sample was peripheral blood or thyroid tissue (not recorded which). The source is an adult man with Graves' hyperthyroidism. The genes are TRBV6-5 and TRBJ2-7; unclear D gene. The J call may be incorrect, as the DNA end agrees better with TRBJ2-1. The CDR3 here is CASSRGPYNEQFF. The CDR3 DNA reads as TGTGCCAGCAGTCGTGGCCCTTACAATGAGCAGTTCTTC.